This T cell receptor beta chain was found in a study of blood T cell repertoires in COVID-19 (dated by TCRdb to between 2020 and 2021). Background for the entire study: The collaborator samples originated in the United States, Italy and Spain and spanned the acute and convalescent phases of COVID-19. The material from the prospective study consisted of cDNA or gDNA derived from T cells, B-cell-depleted T cells, or PBMCs. Samples came from the ongoing ImmuneRACE study (first 160 participants) plus 1,254 subjects from 6 global collaborators. HLA class I and class II types, where available, came from metadata supplied by the sample provider rather than from assay-based typing. A de-identified subject ID, COVID-19 status, age in years and sex were almost always included in the sample metadata. The repertoires were made available in a free public database intended to serve as a resource for research on the immune response to SARS-CoV-2. Subjects who had been exposed to COVID-19, were actively infected with it, or had recovered from it provided the deeply sampled blood TCRbeta repertoires that made up the dataset. Beyond this particular receptor, the publication reports: The amount of clinical and demographic metadata varied by source and participant and was provided uncurated.

The CDR3 spans 14 residues, from the cysteine through the phenylalanine. The sequence is cut down to CDR3 DNA, 42 bases in frame from base 1. The CDR1 and CDR2 encoded by the germline V gene (reference sequence) are GTSNPN and SVGIG. Trimmed from V: 2 bases; trimmed from J: 3 bases; junction bases lacking a gene match: 7. The immunoSEQ Assay, a bias-controlled multiplex PCR, was used to amplify TCRbeta CDR3 regions from genomic DNA. Regarding the original processing steps: Within the assay, amplification of reference gene primers was used to estimate how many nucleated cells each sample contained. To quantify the absolute abundance of each unique TCRbeta CDR3 rearrangement, sequence reads were collapsed and filtered. Productive Simpson clonality was computed per sample as the square root of Simpson's diversity index over productive rearrangements. This immuneACCESS table, as held by TCRdb, lists in-frame sequences with V and J called but not all clones. Of the missing ones, under half trace to an unresolved V gene in checked studies; the others have no known cause. For V, J and clone size, that table is used; D and trimming come from the DNA. The sample profile shows 95,000 to 150,000 clones; around 70% of them were found once. Jointly, the top ten make up around 5.9% of the sample.

A note on this clone: Its antigen is still unknown. One base away there is no much larger clone; base qualities are not given.

Collaborating institutions collected whole blood in K2EDTA tubes following their own protocols. For TCRbeta analysis, collaborators shipped samples as frozen whole blood, isolated PBMCs, or DNA extracted from either of those sample types. The sample consisted of peripheral blood. The sequence was collected from a man in his sixties with acute or convalescent COVID-19. In this chain, TRBV30 is recombined with TRBJ2-7, with 7 bases in between that match TRBD2. The encoded CDR3 is CAWSMRGTYYEQYF. The DNA sequence is as follows: TGTGCCTGGAGTATGCGGGGGACCTACTACGAGCAGTACTTC.